This TCR beta chain was recovered during a study of blood T cell repertoires in COVID-19. Study summary: The United States, Italy and Spain provided the acute and convalescent COVID-19 samples.

Per the original methods: Estimated nucleated cell counts came from reference gene primer amplification. Using immunoSEQ multiplex PCR, the repertoire was profiled, and TCRdb retains in-frame clones only, with some absent. That table supplies the V and J calls and clone size; D and trimming were determined from the DNA. The sample includes more than 15,000 clones, under 95% seen only once; the top ten take roughly 4.2%. The germline gives CDR1 MNHEY, CDR2 SVGEGT. This CDR3 comprises 17 residues. The ends were cut back, 0 bases at V and 0 bases at J, with 12 bases in the middle. The receptor was isolated from a human donor in a cohort sampled during active COVID-19. The chain has TRBV6-2 or TRBV6-3 and TRBJ2-1; D remains unclear. The source material was peripheral blood. In nucleotides, the CDR3 is TGTGCCAGCAGTTACTCCCCAGAGGCAAGCTCCTACAATGAGCAGTTCTTC. Translating it yields CASSYSPEASSYNEQFF.